Sequencing of this T cell receptor beta chain was carried out in a study of cytomegalovirus exposure and HLA in healthy donors (dated by TCRdb to between 2016 and 2019). In terms of the full investigation: According to an earlier analysis of a few hundred of the donors, about 179 million T cells yielded roughly 110 million unique TCR beta sequences and roughly 280 Gb of sequence data. An early release covering 550 to 650 HLA-typed donors comprised about 300 gigabases of sequencing data and roughly 85 million unique TCR sequences. Of the approximately 370 genotyped donors, roughly 76% were placed in the genetic ancestry cluster associated with self-reported Caucasian donors. The study was designed to test whether signatures of past pathogen exposure could be identified by cataloging public T cell receptors. The study profiled the T cell repertoires of about 640 subjects by immunosequencing and related them to cytomegalovirus serostatus. In addition to the first cohort of 666 subjects, a separate validation cohort of over 90 different subjects was used. To predict cytomegalovirus infection status, the study brought together high-throughput TCR immunosequencing, statistical association of individual TCRs with disease status, and machine learning. In a later analysis, previously published TCR beta repertoires from about 670 donors were re-analyzed and high-resolution HLA genotyping was added so that TCR occurrence patterns could be studied. The later analysis used no new phenotypic data to find candidate immune exposures, relying instead on TCR beta sequences and their occurrence across donors. An earlier analysis of some 500 of the donors applied high-throughput TCR beta sequencing to assess whether each TCR beta V gene segment acted as functional or pseudogenic. Donor age, sex, ethnicity and CMV serostatus were compiled together with the repertoire data. In a later genetic analysis, genome-wide SNP genotypes for about 65% of the 666 donors were used, and that subset was treated as a discovery cohort. Every discovery cohort repertoire had been produced on one sequencing platform. HLA typing covered class I and class II loci at four-digit resolution. The number of typed donors differed by locus: 629-630 for A, B, C, DRB1 and DQB1; 522 for DQA1; approximately 600 for DPA1; and approximately 450 for DPB1. Roughly five DR-DQ haplotypes were treated as single units for association and clustering because of strong linkage in the cohort. Among several hundred genotyped donors of the cohort, an average of roughly 230,000 unique TCR beta nucleotide sequences was sequenced per donor, of which 15% to 20% were non-productive.

The cohort comprised hundreds of healthy bone marrow donors. Cohort members were all nominally healthy when sampled, although unrecorded immune exposures were likely present. The donor tested CMV seropositive, placing the donor among the approximately 310 seropositive members of the cohort. Each donor provided a peripheral blood sample, and peripheral blood mononuclear cells were used for TCR beta sequencing. Genomic DNA was extracted from the blood cell samples with the Qiagen DNeasy Blood Extraction Kit. This clone appeared a few times. Which antigen it targets is not known. The record has no base qualities; no much larger clone is one base away. Overall study outcomes, separate from this receptor: An earlier analysis of approximately 570 of the donors showed that most TCR beta V segments appeared in productive rearrangements either about 87% or about 30% of the time, which broadly matched IMGT annotations. While some public TCRs were present in many individuals, most TCR sequences turned up only very rarely across donors. The 87-base-pair reads could not distinguish some IMGT-functional V segments, including TRBV6-2 and TRBV6-3, so those segments were excluded. Compared with equally common non-associated chains, HLA-associated TCR beta chains in a later analysis were more clonally expanded and had lower generation probabilities. The authors suggested that the approach could potentially be extended to other disease states and immunological phenotypes. The cohort was sequenced for TCR beta chains only, and without alpha or paired-chain data the features that could be detected were limited. A further reported finding was that TCR beta sequences accurately predicted the HLA-A and HLA-B alleles for most subjects in the first cohort. In a later analysis, TCR association rates were found to vary across HLA loci, with the most associated TCRs seen for DRB1 alleles and the fewest for HLA-C alleles. Compared with the roughly 670-donor mean, donors in an Asian-associated ancestry cluster had fewer N-insertions in productive TCRs, according to a later genetic analysis. In a later analysis, several top co-occurrence clusters were reported to appear linked to parvovirus B19, influenza, CMV and Epstein-Barr virus. The only immune exposure information available for the cohort was CMV serostatus. In the study, some 160 TCR beta chains were listed as associated with cytomegalovirus. When HLA alleles, especially DR and DQ, strongly co-occurred, TCR associations were difficult to assign to individual alleles. Correlated functional status among segregating V segments might be attributable to linkage disequilibrium, but an unknown experimental factor could not be ruled out. Some 16 rarely observed V segments, including chromosome 9 orphons, were excluded from the earlier analysis of approximately 600 of the donors because counts were too low. A cluster of highly shared sequence variants was judged likely to represent a technical artifact of the sequencing pipeline. Because HLA typing was missing for some donors at each locus, association tests included only the typed subset. Cytomegalovirus status was reported to be diagnosed by the classifier with high specificity and sensitivity in both the original and validation cohorts. V-gene and J-gene trimming of TCR beta chains was associated with a missense DCLRE1C variant in a later genetic analysis, and the association was replicated in an independent cohort. In a later analysis, some 17,000 TCR beta sequences were associated with specific HLA alleles at a false discovery rate of 0.05. Roughly uniform sequencing depth across donors was assumed in presence/absence analyses, although this assumption may not hold. According to a later analysis, most CMV-associated TCR beta chains appeared to be HLA-restricted, and the HLA associations seemed to be driven largely by CMV exposure. In vitro tests confirmed that a few of the cytomegalovirus-associated TCR beta chains recognize cytomegalovirus antigens.

V and J are trimmed by 4 bases and 4 bases, and the gene matches miss 3 bases of the junction. The CDR3 has 15 amino acids, counting the end cysteine and phenylalanine. The entry retains the CDR3 DNA only, 45 bases that are in frame from base 1. CDR1 and CDR2 were assigned from the germline V gene (reference sequence) as SEHNR and FQNEAQ. The library was made by the immunoSEQ multiplex PCR assay. For the multiplex PCR, a mixture combining 60 forward primers for TCR Vbeta segments and 13 reverse primers for TCR Jbeta segments was used. Amplification of the CDR3 region of rearranged TCR beta genes was performed with a multiplex PCR assay on genomic DNA. Amplified TCR beta libraries were sequenced as 87-base-pair reads on the Illumina HiSeq System. As for the original processing: A later analysis tallied roughly 78 million unique TCR beta chains across the 666 repertoires, and some 10 million of those chains were shared by two or more donors. Raw reads were error-corrected and collapsed into unique sequences with a nearest-neighbor algorithm that merged closely related sequences to remove PCR and sequencing errors. Alignment of CDR3 sequences to IMGT reference sequences was used to assign V, D and J gene segments. For a sequence to be retained, at least a six-nucleotide match to both a V gene segment and a J gene segment was required. Rearrangements were classified as productive when the CDR3 lacked stop codons and remained in frame with V and J, and all other rearrangements were classified as non-productive. CDR3 was defined according to IMGT convention as the region running from the second conserved V-encoded cysteine to the conserved J-encoded phenylalanine. The earlier analysis of more than 450 of the donors excluded sequences that lacked an unambiguous match to a single V gene segment. In an earlier analysis of about 590 of the donors, a V segment was called functional when productive rearrangements were above 56.7%, and segregating when the standard deviation between donors exceeded 5%. A statistical classification framework was built for diagnosing cytomegalovirus status from the catalog of TCR beta chain sequences. In a later analysis, V and J genes were assigned by comparing TCR nucleotide sequences against IMGT/GENE-DB human TR gene sequences. The TCRdist pipeline was used in a later analysis to assign CDR3 sequences and most-parsimonious VDJ recombination scenarios. In a later analysis, each TCR beta chain was defined by its CDR3 amino acid sequence together with its V-gene family, and reads lacking a unique V-gene family were excluded. In a later analysis, around 650 highly shared, low-generation-probability nucleotide sequences were removed to address suspected cross-contamination and a sequencing artifact. In a later analysis, a clonal expansion index was calculated for each public chain from normalized within-repertoire ranks of inferred template counts. Generation probabilities in a later analysis came from a VDJ recombination model fitted to out-of-frame rearrangements, and those results were checked against IGoR. Hypergeometric tests were used in a later analysis to score TCR-TCR, TCR-HLA and TCR-CMV co-occurrence, with a repertoire-size bias correction applied to the TCR pairs. A later analysis estimated false discovery rates by permuting HLA or CMV assignments 20 times. In a later analysis, co-occurring TCRs were grouped using DBSCAN, with TCRdist sequence similarity added in when clustering inside HLA-allele-positive subsets. For co-occurrence clustering, repertoires with fewer than 30,000 or more than 120,000 public chains were excluded, along with 4 to 6 repertoires with anomalous nucleotide sharing. TCRdb carries this immuneACCESS record with in-frame sequences only. Its versions omit some clonotypes, under half of them owing to an unresolved V gene in the studies checked, with the rest unexplained. Clonal size and the V and J genes are those of that table, whereas D and trimming came from the DNA. The sample data list about 96,000 clones, and 65% to 80% of these were observed just once. Roughly 3% of the sample goes to the ten largest clones.

The clonotype comes from a female donor in good health and CMV-seropositive. The sequence links TRBV7-9 to TRBJ2-1; 11 bases in the junction line up with TRBD2. The sequenced sample consisted of PBMCs. The CDR3 loop reads CASSSGTSGYNEQFF. The nucleotides are TGTGCCAGCAGCTCCGGGACTAGCGGTTACAATGAGCAGTTCTTC.